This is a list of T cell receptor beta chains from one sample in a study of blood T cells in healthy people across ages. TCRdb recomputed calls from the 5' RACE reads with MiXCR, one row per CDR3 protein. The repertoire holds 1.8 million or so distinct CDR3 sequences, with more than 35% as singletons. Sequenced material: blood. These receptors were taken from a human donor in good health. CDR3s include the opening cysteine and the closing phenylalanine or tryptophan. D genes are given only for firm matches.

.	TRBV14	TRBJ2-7	CASSQDLASYEQYF
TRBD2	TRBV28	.	CASSGSRGVGTQYF
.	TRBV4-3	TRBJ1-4	CASSQGSGRGEKLFF
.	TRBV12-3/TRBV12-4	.	CASSPYYNEQYF
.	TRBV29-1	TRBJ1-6	CSVYKASPLHF
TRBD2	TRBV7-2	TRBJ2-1	CASSRLAGRYYNEQFF
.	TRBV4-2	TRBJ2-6	CASSQEGRLSSGANVLTF
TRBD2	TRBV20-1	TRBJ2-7	CSANPGLAGASPYEQYF
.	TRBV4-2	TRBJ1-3	CASSQDSGSFGNTIYF
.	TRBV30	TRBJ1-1	CAWSTVGDATEAFF
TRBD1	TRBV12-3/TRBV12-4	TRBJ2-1	CASSWASTGTGGGGQFF
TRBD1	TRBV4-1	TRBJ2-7	CASSPSEGTGIYEQYF
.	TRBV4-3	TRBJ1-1	CASSQDRQANTEAFF
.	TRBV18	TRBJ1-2	CASSPVQSSYGYTF
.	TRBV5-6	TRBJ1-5	CASSLGSNGNQPQHF
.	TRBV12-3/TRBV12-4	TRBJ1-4	CASGTCTSTNEKLFF
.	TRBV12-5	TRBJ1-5	CASGFAGANQPQHF
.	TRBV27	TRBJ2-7	CASRLSPTASEQYF
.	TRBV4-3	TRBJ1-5	CASSQEGLSNQPQHF
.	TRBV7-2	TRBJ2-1	CASSPRTGGDYNEQFF
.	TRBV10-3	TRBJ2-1	CAISDADQNNEQFF
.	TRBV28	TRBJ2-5	CASSPDIQTQYF
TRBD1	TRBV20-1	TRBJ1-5	CSASGQGYQPQHF
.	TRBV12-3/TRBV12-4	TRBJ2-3	CASGPGTDTQYF
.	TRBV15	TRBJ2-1	CATSDRDFPYNEQIF
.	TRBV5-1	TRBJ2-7	CASSSRFQEDEQYF
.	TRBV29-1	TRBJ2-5	CSVAGVLQETQYF
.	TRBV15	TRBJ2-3	CATSHGASTDTQYF